The clone carrying this T cell receptor beta chain was counted only a few times. Its antigen is unidentified. This sample was included in a study of cytomegalovirus exposure and HLA in healthy donors. Overall study: Genotyping showed around 81% of approximately 430 donors falling in the Caucasian-associated ancestry cluster.

13 Jbeta primers and 60 Vbeta primers were used for the PCR. Here immunoSEQ multiplex PCR was the method, and the copy in TCRdb shows in-frame clones only, minus some. The sample lists 100,000 to 130,000 clones; roughly 87% were seen once. Points from the study as a whole: It was shown in a later analysis that HLA-associated TCR beta chains were more clonally expanded than other, equally common chains. The authors considered a cluster of highly shared sequence variants likely to be a sequencing artifact.

The sample consisted of PBMCs. The clonotype comes from a man younger than 40 in good health and CMV-seropositive.

The CDR3 coding sequence is TGTGCCAGCAGCTTAGATGGCGGGGGGCCTTACAATGAGCAGTTCTTC. Amino acids: CASSLDGGGPYNEQFF. The V call is TRBV7-2, the J call TRBJ2-1; TRBD2 aligns across 8 bases. This CDR3 has 16 amino acids. CDR1 is SGHTA, CDR2 FQGNSA, per germline. The ends lost 1 base at V and 4 bases at J; junction bases unmatched: 6.